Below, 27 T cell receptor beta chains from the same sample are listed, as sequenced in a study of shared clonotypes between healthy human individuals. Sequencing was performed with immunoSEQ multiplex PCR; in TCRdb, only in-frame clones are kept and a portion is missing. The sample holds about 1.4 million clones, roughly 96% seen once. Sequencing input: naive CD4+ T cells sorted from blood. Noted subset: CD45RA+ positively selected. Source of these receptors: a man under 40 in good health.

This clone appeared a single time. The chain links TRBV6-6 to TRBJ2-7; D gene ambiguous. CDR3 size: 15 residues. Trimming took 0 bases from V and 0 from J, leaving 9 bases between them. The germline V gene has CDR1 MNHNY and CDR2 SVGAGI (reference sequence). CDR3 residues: CASSYSTLSSYEQYF. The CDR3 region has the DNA TGTGCCAGCAGTTACTCGACTCTCAGCTCCTACGAGCAGTACTTC.

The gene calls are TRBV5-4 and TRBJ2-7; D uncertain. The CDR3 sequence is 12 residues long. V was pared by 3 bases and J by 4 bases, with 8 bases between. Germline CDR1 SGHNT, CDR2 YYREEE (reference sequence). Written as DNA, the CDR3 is TGTGCCAGCAGCTCCCCGACGTACGAGCAGTACTTC. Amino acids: CASSSPTYEQYF.

The CDR3 region has the DNA TGTGCCAGCAGTGGAGCGGGAGGTTGGACGAGCTCCTACGAGCAGTACTTC. This sequence encodes CASSGAGGWTSSYEQYF. The rearrangement uses TRBV2 and TRBJ2-7; 9 positions agree with TRBD2. Germline lookup yields CDR1 SNHLY and CDR2 FYNNEI. CDR3 size: 17 residues. Germline trimming cut 4 bases from V and 0 bases from J; bases unmatched to any gene: 10.

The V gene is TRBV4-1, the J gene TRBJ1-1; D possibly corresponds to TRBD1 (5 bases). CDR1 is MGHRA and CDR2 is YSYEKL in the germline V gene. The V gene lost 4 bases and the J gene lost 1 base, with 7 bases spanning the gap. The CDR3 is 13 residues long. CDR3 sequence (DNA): TGCGCCAGCAGCCCGACAGAGAACACTGAAGCTTTCTTT. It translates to CASSPTENTEAFF.

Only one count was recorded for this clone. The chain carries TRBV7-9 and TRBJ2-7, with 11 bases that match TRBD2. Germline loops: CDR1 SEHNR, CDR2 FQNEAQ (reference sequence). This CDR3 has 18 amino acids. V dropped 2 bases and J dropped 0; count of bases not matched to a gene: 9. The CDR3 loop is CASSLPLAGGTSSYEQYF. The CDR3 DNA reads TGTGCCAGCAGCTTACCTCTAGCGGGAGGAACAAGCTCCTACGAGCAGTACTTC.

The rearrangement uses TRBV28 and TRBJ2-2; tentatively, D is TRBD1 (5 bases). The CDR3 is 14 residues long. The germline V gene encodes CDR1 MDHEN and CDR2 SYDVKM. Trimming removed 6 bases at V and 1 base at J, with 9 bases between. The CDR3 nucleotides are TGTGCCAGCAGCCAGGGTGGGAACACCGGGGAGCTGTTTTTT. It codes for CASSQGGNTGELFF.

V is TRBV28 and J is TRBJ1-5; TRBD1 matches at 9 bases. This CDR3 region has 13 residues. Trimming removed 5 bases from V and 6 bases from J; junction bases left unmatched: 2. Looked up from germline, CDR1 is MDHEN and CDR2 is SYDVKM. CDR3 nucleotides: TGTGCCAGCAGTGGACAGGGGATTCAGCCCCAGCATTTT. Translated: CASSGQGIQPQHF.

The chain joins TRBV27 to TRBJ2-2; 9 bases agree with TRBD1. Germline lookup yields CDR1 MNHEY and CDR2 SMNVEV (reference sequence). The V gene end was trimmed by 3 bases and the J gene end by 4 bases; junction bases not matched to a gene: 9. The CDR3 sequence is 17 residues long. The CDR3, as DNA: TGTGCCAGCAGTTTGAACAGGGGGCCCGTTATCACCGGGGAGCTGTTTTTT. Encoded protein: CASSLNRGPVITGELFF.

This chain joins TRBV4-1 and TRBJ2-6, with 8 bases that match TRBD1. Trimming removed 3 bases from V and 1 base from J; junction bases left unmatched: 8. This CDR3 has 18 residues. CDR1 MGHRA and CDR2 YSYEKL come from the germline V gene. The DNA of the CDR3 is TGCGCCAGCAGCCATACTACAGGGGGGAGGTCTGGGGCCAACGTCCTGACTTTC. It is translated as CASSHTTGGRSGANVLTF.

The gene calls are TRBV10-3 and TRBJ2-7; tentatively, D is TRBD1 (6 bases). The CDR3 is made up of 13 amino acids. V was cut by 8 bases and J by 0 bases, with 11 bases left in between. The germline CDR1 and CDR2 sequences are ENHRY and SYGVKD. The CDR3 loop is CAISDRSSYEQYF. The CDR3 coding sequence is TGTGCCATCTCCGACAGGAGCTCCTACGAGCAGTACTTC.

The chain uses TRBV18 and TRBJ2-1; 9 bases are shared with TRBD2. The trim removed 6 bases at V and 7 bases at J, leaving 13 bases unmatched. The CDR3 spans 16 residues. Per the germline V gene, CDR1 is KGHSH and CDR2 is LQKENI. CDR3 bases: TGTGCCAGCTCGGGTTCTAGCGGGATCAGAGGGAATGAGCAGTTCTTC. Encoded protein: CASSGSSGIRGNEQFF.

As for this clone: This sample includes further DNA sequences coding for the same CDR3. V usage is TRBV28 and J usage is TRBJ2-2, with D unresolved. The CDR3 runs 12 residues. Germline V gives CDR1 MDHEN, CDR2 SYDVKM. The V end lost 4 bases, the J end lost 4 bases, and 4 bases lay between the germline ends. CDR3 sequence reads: CASSSPTGELFF. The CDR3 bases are TGTGCCAGCAGTTCGCCCACCGGGGAGCTGTTTTTT. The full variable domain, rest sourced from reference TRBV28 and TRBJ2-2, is DVKVTQSSRYLVKRTGEKVFLECVQDMDHENMFWYRQDPGLGLRLIYFSYDVKMKEKGDIPEGYSVSREKKERFSLILESASTNQTSMYLCASSSPTGELFFGEGSRLTVL.

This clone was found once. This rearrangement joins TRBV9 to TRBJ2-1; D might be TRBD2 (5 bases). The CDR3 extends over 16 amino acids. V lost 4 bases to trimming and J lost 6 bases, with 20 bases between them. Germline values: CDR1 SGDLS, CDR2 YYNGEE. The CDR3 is CASSSIPAGPRNEQFF. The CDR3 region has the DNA TGTGCCAGCAGCTCCATCCCGGCGGGCCCTCGCAATGAGCAGTTCTTC.

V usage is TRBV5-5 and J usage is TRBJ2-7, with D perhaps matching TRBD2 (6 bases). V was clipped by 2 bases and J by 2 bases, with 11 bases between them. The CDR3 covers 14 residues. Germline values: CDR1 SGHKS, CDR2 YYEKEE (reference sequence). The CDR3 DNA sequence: TGTGCCAGCAGCTTTGCGGGACTTACCTACGAGCAGTACTTC. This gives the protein CASSFAGLTYEQYF.

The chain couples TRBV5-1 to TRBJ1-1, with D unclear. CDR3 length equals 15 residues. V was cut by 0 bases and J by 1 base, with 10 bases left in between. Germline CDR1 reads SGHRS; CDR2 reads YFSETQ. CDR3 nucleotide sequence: TGCGCCAGCAGCTTGGACGGACGGAGGAACACTGAAGCTTTCTTT. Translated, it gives CASSLDGRRNTEAFF.

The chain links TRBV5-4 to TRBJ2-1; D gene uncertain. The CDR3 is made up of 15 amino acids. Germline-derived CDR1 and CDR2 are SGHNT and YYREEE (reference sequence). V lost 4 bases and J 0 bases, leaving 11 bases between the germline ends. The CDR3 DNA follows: TGTGCCAGCAGCCAGACGCCCAGCTCCTACAATGAGCAGTTCTTC. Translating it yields CASSQTPSSYNEQFF. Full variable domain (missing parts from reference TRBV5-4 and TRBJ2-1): ETGVTQSPTHLIKTRGQQVTLRCSSQSGHNTVSWYQQALGQGPQFIFQYYREEENGRGNFPPRFSGLQFPNYSSELNVNALELDDSALYLCASSQTPSSYNEQFFGPGTRLTVL.

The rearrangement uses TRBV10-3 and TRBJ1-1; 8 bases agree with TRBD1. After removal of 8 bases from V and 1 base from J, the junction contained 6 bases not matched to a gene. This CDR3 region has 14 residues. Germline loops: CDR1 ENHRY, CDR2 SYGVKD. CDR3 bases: TGTGCCATCGGGGGGACAGGCCAGAACACTGAAGCTTTCTTT. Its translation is CAIGGTGQNTEAFF.

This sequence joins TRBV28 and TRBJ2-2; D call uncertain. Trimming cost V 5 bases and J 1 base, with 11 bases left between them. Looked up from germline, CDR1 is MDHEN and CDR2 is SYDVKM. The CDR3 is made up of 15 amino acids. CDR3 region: CASSPLFENTGELFF. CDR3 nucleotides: TGTGCCAGCAGTCCGTTGTTCGAGAACACCGGGGAGCTGTTTTTT.

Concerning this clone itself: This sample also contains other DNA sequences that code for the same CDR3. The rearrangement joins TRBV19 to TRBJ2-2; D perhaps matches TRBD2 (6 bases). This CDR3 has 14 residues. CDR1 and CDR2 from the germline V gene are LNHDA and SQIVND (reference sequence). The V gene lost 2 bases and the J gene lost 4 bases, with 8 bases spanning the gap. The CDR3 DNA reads TGTGCCAGTAGTATACTCGGGAGCACCGGGGAGCTGTTTTTT. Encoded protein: CASSILGSTGELFF.

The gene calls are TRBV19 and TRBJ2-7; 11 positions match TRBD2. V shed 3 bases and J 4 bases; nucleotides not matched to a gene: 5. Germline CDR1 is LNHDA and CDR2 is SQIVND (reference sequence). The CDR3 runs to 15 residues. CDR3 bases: TGTGCCAGTAGTATTAGCGGGAGGGCCGGATACGAGCAGTACTTC. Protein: CASSISGRAGYEQYF.

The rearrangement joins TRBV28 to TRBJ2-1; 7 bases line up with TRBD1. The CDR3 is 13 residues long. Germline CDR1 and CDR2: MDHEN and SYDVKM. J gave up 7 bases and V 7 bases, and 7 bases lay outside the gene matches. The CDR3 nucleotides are TGTGCCAGCACCGAGACAGGGCGAAATGAGCAGTTCTTC. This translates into CASTETGRNEQFF.

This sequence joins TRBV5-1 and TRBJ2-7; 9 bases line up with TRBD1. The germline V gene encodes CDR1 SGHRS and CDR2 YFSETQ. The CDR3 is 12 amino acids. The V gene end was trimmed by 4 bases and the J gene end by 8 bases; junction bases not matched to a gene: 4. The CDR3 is CASSQGTGKQYF. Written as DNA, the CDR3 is TGCGCCAGCAGCCAAGGGACAGGGAAGCAGTACTTC.

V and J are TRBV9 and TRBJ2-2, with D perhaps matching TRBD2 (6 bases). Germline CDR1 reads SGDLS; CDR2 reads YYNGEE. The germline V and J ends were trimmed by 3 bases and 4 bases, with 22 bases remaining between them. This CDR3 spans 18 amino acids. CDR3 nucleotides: TGTGCCAGCAGCGAATCCTCTAATGGCGGGACGGGCACCGGGGAGCTGTTTTTT. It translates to CASSESSNGGTGTGELFF.

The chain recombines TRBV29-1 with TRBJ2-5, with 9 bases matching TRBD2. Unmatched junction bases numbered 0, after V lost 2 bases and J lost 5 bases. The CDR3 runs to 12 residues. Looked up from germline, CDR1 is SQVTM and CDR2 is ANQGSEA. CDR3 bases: TGCAGCGTTGAAACTAGCGGGGAGACCCAGTACTTC. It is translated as CSVETSGETQYF. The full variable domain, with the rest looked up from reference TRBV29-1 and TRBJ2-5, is SAVISQKPSRDICQRGTSLTIQCQVDSQVTMMFWYRQQPGQSLTLIATANQGSEATYESGFVIDKFPISRPNLTFSTLTVSNMSPEDSSIYLCSVETSGETQYFGPGTRLLVL.

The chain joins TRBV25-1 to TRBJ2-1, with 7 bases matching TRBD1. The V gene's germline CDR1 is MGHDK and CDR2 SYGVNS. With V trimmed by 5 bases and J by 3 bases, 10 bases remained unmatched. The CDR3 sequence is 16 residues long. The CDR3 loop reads CASSPNNRGYYNEQFF. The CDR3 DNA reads TGTGCCAGCAGTCCAAATAACAGGGGATACTACAATGAGCAGTTCTTC.

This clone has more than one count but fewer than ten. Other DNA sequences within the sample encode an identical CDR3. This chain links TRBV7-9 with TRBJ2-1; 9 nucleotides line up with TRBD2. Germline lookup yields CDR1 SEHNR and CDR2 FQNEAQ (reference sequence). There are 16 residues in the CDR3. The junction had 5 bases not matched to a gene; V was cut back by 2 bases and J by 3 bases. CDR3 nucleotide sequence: TGTGCCAGCAGCTTATCCCTAGCGGGGAGCTACAATGAGCAGTTCTTC. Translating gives CASSLSLAGSYNEQFF.

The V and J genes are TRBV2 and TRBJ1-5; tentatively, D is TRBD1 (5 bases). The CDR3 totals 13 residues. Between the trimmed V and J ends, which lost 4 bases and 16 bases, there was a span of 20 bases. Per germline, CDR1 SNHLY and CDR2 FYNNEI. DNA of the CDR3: TGTGCCAGCAGTGGGGTAAGGGGTTACGGTGGACATTTT. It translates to CASSGVRGYGGHF.